A single sample gave rise to the 27 T cell receptor beta chains below, sequenced in a study of blood T cell repertoires in COVID-19. Sequencing used immunoSEQ multiplex PCR; TCRdb keeps in-frame clones, though not all of them. The table lists about 170,000 clones, about 80% of them singletons. What was sequenced was peripheral blood. These receptor sequences come from a man aged 55 to 70 with acute or convalescent COVID-19.

J is TRBJ2-1 and V is TRBV4-3, with D possibly matching TRBD1 (5 bases). There are 16 residues in the CDR3. Trimming cost V 2 bases and J 0 bases, with 11 bases left between them. Germline CDR1 reads LGHNA; CDR2 reads YSLEER. CDR3 DNA sequence: TGCGCCAGCAGCCAAAGGGTTAGGGGCTCCTACAATGAGCAGTTCTTC. Its translation: CASSQRVRGSYNEQFF.

The rearrangement links TRBV6-5 to TRBJ2-7, with 8 bases matching TRBD1. Trimming at V came to 6 bases and at J to 2 bases, leaving 9 bases not matched to a gene. The CDR3 covers 15 residues. Germline V lookup: CDR1 MNHEY, CDR2 SVGAGI. The CDR3 sequence: CASRDSGTGTYEQYF. CDR3 nucleotides: TGTGCCAGCAGGGATTCCGGGACAGGAACCTACGAGCAGTACTTC.

This chain connects TRBV5-1 to TRBJ2-5; D gene ambiguous. CDR1 is SGHRS, CDR2 YFSETQ, per germline. Trimming shortened V by 4 bases and J by 1 base, and 11 bases separated the two germline ends. The CDR3 runs 14 residues. CDR3 in amino acids: CASSVQILQETQYF. In DNA form, the CDR3 reads TGCGCCAGCAGCGTACAGATTCTCCAAGAGACCCAGTACTTC.

V is TRBV21-1 and J is TRBJ2-7; the table's D call, TRBD2, has no DNA check behind it. TRBV21-1 represents a pseudogene. This CDR3 spans 14 amino acids. The CDR3 reads CASSFWRGSYEQYF. The CDR3, as DNA: TGTGCCAGCAGCTTCTGGAGGGGCTCCTACGAGCAGTACTTC.

V gene TRBV7-2 combines with J gene TRBJ1-2; D call uncertain. The CDR3 runs 12 residues. Germline V gives CDR1 SGHTA, CDR2 FQGNSA. Trimming pared 4 bases from V and 5 bases from J, leaving 8 bases between. CDR3 sequence reads: CASSSHRYGYTF. The CDR3 nucleotides read TGTGCCAGCAGCTCCCACAGATATGGCTACACCTTC.

This chain links TRBV5-4 with TRBJ2-1, with D hard to call. The V end lost 0 bases, the J end lost 5 bases, and 9 bases lay between the germline ends. This CDR3 contains 14 residues. From germline, CDR1 is SGHNT and CDR2 YYREEE (reference sequence). The CDR3 here is CASSLAGSDNEQFF. The CDR3 DNA is TGTGCCAGCAGCTTGGCTGGCAGCGACAATGAGCAGTTCTTC.

The chain carries TRBV29-1 and TRBJ1-2, with D uncertain. The CDR3 has 12 amino acids. Germline lookup yields CDR1 SQVTM and CDR2 ANQGSEA. The CDR3 nucleotides read TGCAGTACGGGAGGTTATAACTATGGCTACACCTTC. It specifies CSTGGYNYGYTF. Supplemented by reference TRBV29-1 and TRBJ1-2, the full variable domain reads SAVISQKPSRDICQRGTSLTIQCQVDSQVTMMFWYRQQPGQSLTLIATANQGSEATYESGFVIDKFPISRPNLTFSTLTVSNMSPEDSSIYLCSTGGYNYGYTFGSGTRLTVV.

The J gene is TRBJ1-6, the V gene TRBV9, with 8 bases that match TRBD1. The CDR3 runs to 14 residues. The trim removed 3 bases at V and 8 bases at J, leaving 4 bases unmatched. Looked up from germline, CDR1 is SGDLS and CDR2 is YYNGEE. This chain's CDR3 is CASSATGVDSPLHF. CDR3 in DNA: TGTGCCAGCAGCGCGACAGGGGTGGATTCACCCCTCCACTTT.

This chain joins TRBV9 and TRBJ2-5, with 12 bases aligning to TRBD2. The CDR3 has 17 residues. Trimming took 0 bases from V and 3 from J; bases not matched to a gene: 6. Germline CDR1 is SGDLS and CDR2 is YYNGEE. CDR3 loop: CASSVGTSGGYEETQYF. CDR3 in DNA: TGTGCCAGCAGCGTAGGTACTAGCGGGGGGTACGAAGAGACCCAGTACTTC.

The genes are TRBV3-1 (or the pseudogene TRBV3-2) and TRBJ2-5, with TRBD2 matching over 15 bases. This CDR3 is 17 amino acids long. With V trimmed by 4 bases and J by 5 bases, 8 bases remained unmatched. CDR1 is LGHDT and CDR2 is YNNKEL in the germline V gene (reference sequence). CDR3 nucleotides: TGTGCCAGCAGCCGCGGACTAGCGGGGGGGCCGGGGGAGACCCAGTACTTC. It codes for CASSRGLAGGPGETQYF.

V usage is TRBV6-1 and J usage is TRBJ1-1, with D unclear. The ends were cut back, 3 bases at V and 4 bases at J, with 9 bases in the middle. The CDR3 runs to 13 residues. From germline, CDR1 is MNHNS and CDR2 SASEGT. CDR3 DNA: TGTGCCAGCAGTGAGAGGTACGGCACTGAAGCTTTCTTT. Amino acid sequence: CASSERYGTEAFF.

The rearrangement uses TRBV19 and TRBJ2-1; a possible D gene is TRBD2 (5 bases). CDR1 and CDR2 from the germline V gene are LNHDA and SQIVND (reference sequence). The CDR3 spans 15 residues. Trimming took 3 bases from V and 5 from J, leaving 14 bases between them. CDR3 in DNA: TGTGCCAGTAGTATGTTAGAGACTATCCACAATGAGCAGTTCTTC. As protein: CASSMLETIHNEQFF.

The genes are TRBV4-3 and TRBJ1-1, with D maybe TRBD1 (6 bases). CDR1 is LGHNA and CDR2 is YSLEER in the germline V gene. The CDR3 is made up of 13 amino acids. V lost 1 base and J 5 bases, leaving 8 bases between the germline ends. The CDR3 region has the DNA TGCGCCAGCAGCCAAGCCCAGGGGACTGAAGCTTTCTTT. The encoded protein is CASSQAQGTEAFF.

The chain carries TRBV6-5 and TRBJ1-2; D remains ambiguous. V shed 6 bases and J shed 1 base, with 15 bases lying between them. This CDR3 is 15 amino acids long. The V gene's germline CDR1 is MNHEY and CDR2 SVGAGI. The CDR3 spells CASRPPTGSNYGYTF. CDR3 bases: TGTGCCAGCAGGCCCCCAACCGGGAGTAACTATGGCTACACCTTC.

This sequence joins TRBV2 and TRBJ1-2; 8 bases align to TRBD1. V gave up 5 bases and J gave up 2 bases; unmatched junction bases: 4. Germline values: CDR1 SNHLY, CDR2 FYNNEI. The CDR3 totals 14 residues. DNA for the CDR3: TGTGCCAGCAGTCCGGGACAGGAGAACTATGGCTACACCTTC. It codes for CASSPGQENYGYTF.

The rearrangement uses TRBV24-1 and TRBJ2-3, with D uncertain. The germline V and J ends were trimmed by 5 bases and 3 bases, with 5 bases remaining between them. Germline CDR1 and CDR2: KGHDR and SFDVKD. There are 12 residues in the CDR3. The CDR3 nucleotides read TGTGCCACCAGTGTATCTACAGATACGCAGTATTTT. Translating gives CATSVSTDTQYF.

This chain connects TRBV19 to TRBJ2-3; 9 bases match TRBD1. This CDR3 has 13 residues. Germline V gives CDR1 LNHDA, CDR2 SQIVND (reference sequence). Losses at the gene ends were 5 bases for V and 6 bases for J; bases not matched to a gene: 3. The CDR3 sequence is CASSAGTGDTQYF. CDR3 nucleotide sequence: TGTGCCAGTAGTGCCGGGACAGGGGATACGCAGTATTTT.

This chain uses TRBV7-9 with TRBJ1-1; D not certain. Germline loops: CDR1 SEHNR, CDR2 FQNEAQ (reference sequence). V gave up 5 bases and J gave up 1 base, with 11 bases separating them. This CDR3 spans 14 amino acids. The DNA for the CDR3 is TGTGCCAGCAGCCTACAGTGGAAGAACACTGAAGCTTTCTTT. Its translation: CASSLQWKNTEAFF.

The chain recombines TRBV4-2 with TRBJ2-2; TRBD2 matches at 9 bases. This CDR3 is built from 16 residues. CDR1 is LGHNA and CDR2 is YNFKEQ in the germline V gene. J gave up 6 bases and V 0 bases, and 5 bases lay outside the gene matches. DNA of the CDR3: TGTGCCAGCAGCCAAGATCCGGCGGGGGGGCCCGGGGAGCTGTTTTTT. Translating gives CASSQDPAGGPGELFF.

The chain couples TRBV13 to TRBJ2-3, with unresolved D. The CDR3 contains 14 residues. The V and J ends lost 1 base and 2 bases respectively, with 7 bases between them. The germline V gene encodes CDR1 PRHDT and CDR2 FYEKMQ (reference sequence). The CDR3 region has the DNA TGTGCCAGCAGCTTAGAACAGATCACAGATACGCAGTATTTT. Its protein is CASSLEQITDTQYF.

The DNA for the CDR3 is TGTGCCAGCAGAGTACAGGTTAATGAAAAACTGTTTTTT. Translation: CASRVQVNEKLFF. The J gene is TRBJ1-4, the V gene TRBV2; D possibly corresponds to TRBD1 (5 bases). Germline V CDR1 and CDR2: SNHLY, FYNNEI. Trimming took off 6 bases at V and 4 bases at J, with 9 bases between the two ends. The CDR3 runs 13 residues.

In its sample, this clone was seen once. The chain recombines TRBV7-9 with TRBJ2-1; possible D gene TRBD2, 7 bases. Deletions cut 2 bases from V and 4 bases from J, with 18 bases between. This CDR3 comprises 17 residues. Germline CDR1 is SEHNR and CDR2 is FQNEAQ (reference sequence). This CDR3 reads CASSLRGGRGPYNEQFF. The DNA for the CDR3 is TGTGCCAGCAGCTTAAGGGGGGGCAGGGGCCCTTACAATGAGCAGTTCTTC.

V and J are TRBV2 and TRBJ1-6, with D possibly being TRBD1 (5 bases). This CDR3 has 16 residues. The germline V gene has CDR1 SNHLY and CDR2 FYNNEI. V lost 4 bases to trimming and J lost 1 base, with 11 bases between them. CDR3 in amino acids: CASSGPGTSYNSPLHF. The CDR3, as DNA: TGTGCCAGCAGTGGTCCAGGGACTTCCTATAATTCACCCCTCCACTTT.

This clone was observed a handful of times. CDR3 sequence reads: CASSLRRTGGGYGYTF. The CDR3 DNA sequence: TGTGCCAGCAGTTTAAGAAGGACAGGGGGCGGCTATGGCTACACCTTC. This chain joins TRBV6-5 and TRBJ1-2, with 11 bases fitting TRBD1. The CDR3 sequence is 16 residues long. J lost 4 bases, V lost 4 bases, and 8 bases had no gene match. Germline CDR1 MNHEY, CDR2 SVGAGI.

CDR3 DNA: TGTGCCAGCAGCTTAGTTGGGCTCGTGGGCGAAAAACTGTTTTTT. This sequence encodes CASSLVGLVGEKLFF. The V gene is TRBV11-2, the J gene TRBJ1-4; D call uncertain. The V and J ends lost 1 base and 8 bases respectively, with 14 bases between them. The CDR3 covers 15 residues. Looked up from germline, CDR1 is SGHAT and CDR2 is FQNNGV. The full variable domain, rest sourced from reference TRBV11-2 and TRBJ1-4, is EAGVAQSPRYKIIEKRQSVAFWCNPISGHATLYWYQQILGQGPKLLIQFQNNGVVDDSQLPKDRFSAERLKGVDSTLKIQPAKLEDSAVYLCASSLVGLVGEKLFFGSGTQLSVL.

The CDR3 protein is CASSLRRGEDEQYF. The CDR3 nucleotides read TGTGCCAGCAGCTTAAGGCGGGGGGAGGACGAGCAGTACTTC. This chain links TRBV7-3 with TRBJ2-7, with TRBD2 matching 8 bases. V lost 1 base and J lost 5; bases outside the gene matches: 4. The V gene's germline CDR1 is SGHTA and CDR2 FQGTGA. CDR3 size: 14 residues. Full variable domain (rest looked up from reference TRBV7-3 and TRBJ2-7): GAGVSQTPSNKVTEKGKYVELRCDPISGHTALYWYRQSLGQGPEFLIYFQGTGAADDSGLPNDRFFAVRPEGSVSTLKIQRTERGDSAVYLCASSLRRGEDEQYFGPGTRLTVT.

The rearrangement joins TRBV7-2 to TRBJ1-3; possible D gene TRBD1, 5 bases. Germline V gene data show CDR1 as SGHTA and CDR2 as FQGNSA. CDR3 length: 16 amino acids. Deletions cut 1 base from V and 0 bases from J, with 10 bases between. CDR3 bases: TGTGCCAGCAGCTTAGTCACAGGTTACTCTGGAAACACCATATATTTT. Protein: CASSLVTGYSGNTIYF.